A selection of T cell receptor beta chains follows, all from one sample in a study of Ad26.COV2.S vaccination and SARS-CoV-2 variants. Sequencing used immunoSEQ multiplex PCR; TCRdb keeps in-frame clones, though not all of them. The sample includes 300,000 to 400,000 clones, around 84% of them seen just once. The material was peripheral blood, obtained in a trial of Ad26.COV2.S vaccine versus placebo. The receptors stem from a person between 18 and 60 years old who received the Ad26.COV2.S COVID-19 vaccine or a placebo. The CDR3 runs from the conserved cysteine through the conserved F or W.

>TRBJ2-7|TRBV20-1
CSVRTVYEQYF
>TRBJ2-3|TRBV5-1
CASSLAGGGQYF
>TRBJ2-7|TRBV28
CASSLASSGGESSEQYF
>TRBJ1-3|TRBV28
CASSGALSGNTIYF
>TRBJ2-3|TRBV10-1
CASSDGNSGGFPTDTQYF
>TRBJ2-7|TRBV3-1/TRBV3-2
CASSQVRGRSFFEQYF
>TRBJ2-3|TRBV2
CASSLARETDTQYF
>TRBJ2-2|TRBV6-4
CASTRDGTSTGELFF
>TRBJ1-5|TRBV6-5
CASRGQGGQPQHF
>TRBJ1-6|TRBV15
CATSRDSSVPPLHF
>TRBJ1-2|TRBV9
CASSPAREAYGYTF
>TRBJ1-2|TRBV7-8
CASSTNTLTSYGYTF
>TRBJ2-2|TRBV5-1
CASSARVSNTGELFF
>TRBJ2-2|TRBV20-1
CSASGGGYTGELFF
>TRBJ2-3|TRBV3-1/TRBV3-2
CASSPRSAGRDTDTQYF
>TRBJ2-7|TRBV10-1
CASRAPGGQYF
>TRBJ1-2|TRBV29-1
CSVVKTGGDYTF
>TRBJ2-5|TRBV29-1
CSGSTSGGAGETQYF
>TRBJ2-1|TRBV5-5
CASTHSGTYNEQFF
>TRBJ2-2|TRBV19
CASTKRDSRTGELFF
>TRBJ2-1|TRBV11-2
CASSPRGSGGRVLNEQFF
>TRBJ2-7|TRBV19
CASSGGQGPGDYEQYF
>TRBJ1-5|TRBV3-1/TRBV3-2
CASSQDPGFDQPQHF
>TRBJ2-7|TRBV4-3
CASSQGLTGFGDEQYF
>TRBJ2-7|TRBV7-9
CASSLVRTGPYEQYF
>TRBJ2-7|TRBV11-2
CASNLGVSSYEQYF
>TRBJ1-4|TRBV28
CASSPPGTGDEKLFF
>TRBJ1-1|TRBV27
CASSPLTGWGTEAFF
>TRBJ2-7|TRBV18
CASSPPIKPDRTDWHEQYF
>TRBJ2-5|TRBV28
CASSRTGARTQYF
>TRBJ2-7|TRBV11-3
CASSLDGGYEQYF
>TRBJ2-5|TRBV4-3
CASSLGTSGGAETQYF
>TRBJ2-2|TRBV2
CATKRENTGELFF
>TRBJ1-2|TRBV5-6
CASSLRGVNYGYTF
>TRBJ2-5|TRBV13
CASRPRGGSVSQYF
>TRBJ2-7|TRBV7-9
CASSSGTGLLVSYEQYF
>TRBJ2-3|TRBV24-1
CAPGASNRDTQYF
>TRBJ2-3|TRBV5-4
CASSLTRGSTDTQYF
>TRBJ1-1|TRBV18
CASSLTYDTEAFF
>TRBJ2-7|TRBV13
CASSFQTGTGSYYEQYF